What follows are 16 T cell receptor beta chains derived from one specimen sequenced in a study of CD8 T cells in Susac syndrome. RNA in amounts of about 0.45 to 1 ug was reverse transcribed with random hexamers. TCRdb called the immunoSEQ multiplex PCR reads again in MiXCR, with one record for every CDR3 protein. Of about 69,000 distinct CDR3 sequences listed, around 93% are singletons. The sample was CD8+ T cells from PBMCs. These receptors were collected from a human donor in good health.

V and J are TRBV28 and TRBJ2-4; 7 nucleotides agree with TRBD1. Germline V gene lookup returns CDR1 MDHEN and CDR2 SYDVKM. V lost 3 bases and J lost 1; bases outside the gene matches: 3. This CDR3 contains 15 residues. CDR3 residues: CASSFEGGAKNIQYF. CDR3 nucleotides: TGTGCCAGCAGTTTTGAAGGGGGCGCCAAAAACATTCAGTACTTC.

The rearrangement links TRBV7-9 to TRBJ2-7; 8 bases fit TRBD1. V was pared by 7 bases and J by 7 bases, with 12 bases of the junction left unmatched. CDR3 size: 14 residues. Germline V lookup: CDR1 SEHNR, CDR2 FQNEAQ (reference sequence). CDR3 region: CASTFDRGMWEQYF. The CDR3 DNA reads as TGTGCCAGCACCTTCGACAGGGGCATGTGGGAGCAGTACTTC.

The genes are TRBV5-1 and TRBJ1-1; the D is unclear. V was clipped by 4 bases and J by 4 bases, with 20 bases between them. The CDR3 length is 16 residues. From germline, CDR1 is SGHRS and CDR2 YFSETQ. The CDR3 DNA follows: TGCGCCAGCAGCCTTGGCCCGACCCGTACGGCCACTGAAGCTTTCTTT. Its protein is CASSLGPTRTATEAFF.

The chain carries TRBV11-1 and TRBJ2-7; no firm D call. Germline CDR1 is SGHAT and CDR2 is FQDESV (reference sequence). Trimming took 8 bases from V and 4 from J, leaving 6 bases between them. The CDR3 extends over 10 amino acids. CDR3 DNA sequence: TGTGCCAGCCCTAGTTACGAGCAGTACTTC. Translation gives CASPSYEQYF.

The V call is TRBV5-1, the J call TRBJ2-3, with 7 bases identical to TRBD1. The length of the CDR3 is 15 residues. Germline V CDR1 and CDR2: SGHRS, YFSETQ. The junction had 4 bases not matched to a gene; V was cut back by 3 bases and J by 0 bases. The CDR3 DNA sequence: TGCGCCAGCAGCTCCGGGACAGTCAGCACAGATACGCAGTATTTT. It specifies CASSSGTVSTDTQYF. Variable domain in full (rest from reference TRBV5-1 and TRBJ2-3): KAGVTQTPRYLIKTRGQQVTLSCSPISGHRSVSWYQQTPGQGLQFLFEYFSETQRNKGNFPGRFSGRQFSNSRSEMNVSTLELGDSALYLCASSSGTVSTDTQYFGPGTRLTVL.

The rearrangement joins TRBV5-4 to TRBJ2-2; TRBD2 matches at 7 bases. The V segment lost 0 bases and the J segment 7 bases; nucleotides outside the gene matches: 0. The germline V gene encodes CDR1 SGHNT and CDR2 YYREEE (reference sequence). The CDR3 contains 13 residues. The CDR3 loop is CASSLGTSGELFF. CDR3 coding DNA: TGTGCCAGCAGCTTGGGGACTAGCGGGGAGCTGTTTTTT.

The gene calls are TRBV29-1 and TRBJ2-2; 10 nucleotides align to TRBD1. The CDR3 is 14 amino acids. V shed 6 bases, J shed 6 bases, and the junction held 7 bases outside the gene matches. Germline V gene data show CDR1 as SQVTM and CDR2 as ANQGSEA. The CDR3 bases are TGCAGCGTAACCGGGACAGGGGTGTCCGGGGAGCTGTTTTTT. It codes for CSVTGTGVSGELFF.

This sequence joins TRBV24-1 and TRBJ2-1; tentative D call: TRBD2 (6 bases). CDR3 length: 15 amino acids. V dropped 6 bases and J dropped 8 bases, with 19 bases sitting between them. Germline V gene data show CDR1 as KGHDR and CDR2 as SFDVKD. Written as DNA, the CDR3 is TGTGCCACCAGTAACTTAGGGCTTAGCGGCCATGAGCAGTTCTTC. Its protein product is CATSNLGLSGHEQFF.

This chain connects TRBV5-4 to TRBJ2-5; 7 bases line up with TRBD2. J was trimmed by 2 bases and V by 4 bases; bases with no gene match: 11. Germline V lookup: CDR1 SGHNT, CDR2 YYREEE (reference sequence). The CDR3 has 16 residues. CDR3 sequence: CASSLKDQGLQETQYF. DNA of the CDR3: TGTGCCAGCAGCCTGAAGGACCAGGGACTACAAGAGACCCAGTACTTC.

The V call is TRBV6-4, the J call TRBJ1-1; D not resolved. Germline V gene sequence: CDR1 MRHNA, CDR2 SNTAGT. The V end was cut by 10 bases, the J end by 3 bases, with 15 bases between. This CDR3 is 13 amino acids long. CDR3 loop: CATPGEEDTEAFF. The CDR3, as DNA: TGTGCCACCCCCGGGGAGGAAGACACTGAAGCTTTCTTT.

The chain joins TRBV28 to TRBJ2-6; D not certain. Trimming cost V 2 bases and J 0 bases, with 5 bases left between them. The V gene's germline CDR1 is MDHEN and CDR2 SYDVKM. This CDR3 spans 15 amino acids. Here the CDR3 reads CASSLGSSGANVLTF. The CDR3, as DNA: TGTGCCAGCAGTTTAGGGTCCTCTGGGGCCAACGTCCTGACTTTC.

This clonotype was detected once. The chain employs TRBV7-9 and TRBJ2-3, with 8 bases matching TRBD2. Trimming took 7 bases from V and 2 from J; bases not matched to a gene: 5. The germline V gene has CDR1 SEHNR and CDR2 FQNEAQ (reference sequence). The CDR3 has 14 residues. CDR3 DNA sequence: TGTGCCAGCACATCTAGCGGGTCCACAGATACGCAGTATTTT. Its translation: CASTSSGSTDTQYF.

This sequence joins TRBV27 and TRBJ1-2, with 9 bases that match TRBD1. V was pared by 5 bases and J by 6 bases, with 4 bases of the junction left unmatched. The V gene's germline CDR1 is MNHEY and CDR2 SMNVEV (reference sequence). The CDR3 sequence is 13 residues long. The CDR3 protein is CASSRTGEDGYTF. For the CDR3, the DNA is TGTGCCAGCAGTAGGACAGGGGAAGATGGCTACACCTTC.

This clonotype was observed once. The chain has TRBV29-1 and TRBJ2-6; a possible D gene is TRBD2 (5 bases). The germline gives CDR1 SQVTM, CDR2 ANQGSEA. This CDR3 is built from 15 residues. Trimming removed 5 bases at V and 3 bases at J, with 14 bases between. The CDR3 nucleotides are TGCAGCGTTCCGAAGGTCGGGGATGGGGCCAACGTCCTGACTTTC. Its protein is CSVPKVGDGANVLTF.

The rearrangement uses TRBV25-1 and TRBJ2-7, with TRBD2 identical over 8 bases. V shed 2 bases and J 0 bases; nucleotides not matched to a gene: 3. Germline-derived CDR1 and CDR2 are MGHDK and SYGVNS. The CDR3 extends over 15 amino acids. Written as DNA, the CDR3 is TGTGCCAGCAGTGAAAACGGGGGGGGCTCCTACGAGCAGTACTTC. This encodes CASSENGGGSYEQYF.

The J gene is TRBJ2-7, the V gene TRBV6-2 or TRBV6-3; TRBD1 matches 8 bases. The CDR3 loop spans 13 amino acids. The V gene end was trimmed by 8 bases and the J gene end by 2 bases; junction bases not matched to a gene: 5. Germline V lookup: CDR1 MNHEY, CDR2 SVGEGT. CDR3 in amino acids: CASGDRSTYEQYV. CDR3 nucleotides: TGTGCCAGCGGGGACAGGTCGACCTACGAGCAGTACGTC.